This is a list of T cell receptor beta chains from one sample in a study of blood T cell repertoires in COVID-19. Clones were sequenced by immunoSEQ multiplex PCR, and TCRdb holds only the in-frame ones, with some missing. The sample records about 130,000 clones, around 73% being singletons. Sequencing used peripheral blood. The receptors derive from a man aged 55 to 69 who had recovered from COVID-19. CDR3s include the opening cysteine and the closing phenylalanine or tryptophan.

V gene | CDR3 length | CDR3 protein
TRBV2 | 15 | CASSAGTHSTDTQYF
TRBV28 | 15 | CASRRLAGGFYEQYF
TRBV10-3 | 13 | CAIAGGVSPEAFF
TRBV27 | 16 | CASSLGAAVSNYGYTF
TRBV5-1 | 12 | CASSLADREQFF
TRBV9 | 13 | CASSVADRDEQYF
TRBV27 | 18 | CASSLSPDMGGLNSPLHF
TRBV28 | 16 | CASSLGRSSGSSEQFF
TRBV10-3 | 16 | CAIGAGGSGGANVLTF
TRBV4-3 | 16 | CASSPQLAGRTDTQYF
TRBV7-9 | 15 | CASSLARGGYNEQFF
TRBV7-8 | 13 | CASSRGQHYGYTF
TRBV19 | 15 | CASSPRQSLNTEAFF
TRBV28 | 15 | CASSQTGSPINEQFF
TRBV30 | 13 | CASLGRIGEKLFF
TRBV4-3 | 16 | CASSQDRTGLTDTQYF
TRBV7-2 | 15 | CASSSSGTGFYEQYF